The 17 T cell receptor beta chains presented below share a single source sample, sequenced in a study of blood T cell repertoires in COVID-19 (dated by TCRdb to between 2020 and 2021). Libraries were prepared through the immunoSEQ multiplex PCR assay. TCRdb holds this immuneACCESS table with in-frame rearrangements only. Some clones are missing; in checked studies, unresolved V genes explain under half, and the rest has no known cause. This sample is represented by 150,000 to 200,000 clones; 89% of them were singletons. The top ten constitute 0.7% to 0.9% of the sample. Sequenced: PBMCs or T cells enriched from blood (not recorded which). These receptors came from a woman aged 18-29 years who had recovered from COVID-19.

The V call is TRBV28, the J call TRBJ1-1; D may be TRBD1 (5 bases). CDR3 length: 13 residues. V lost 5 bases and J 10 bases, leaving 17 bases between the germline ends. Germline CDR1 MDHEN, CDR2 SYDVKM. CDR3 amino acids: CASSTPNTGGAFF. For the CDR3, the DNA is TGTGCCAGCAGTACCCCCAATACGGGGGGAGCTTTCTTT.

The chain joins TRBV7-8 to TRBJ2-1; 9 bases align to TRBD2. CDR1 and CDR2 from the germline V gene are SGHVS and FQNEAQ. Trimming at V came to 3 bases and at J to 8 bases, leaving 8 bases not matched to a gene. The CDR3 length is 15 residues. The CDR3 sequence is CASSFGTSGYYEQFF. DNA for the CDR3: TGTGCCAGCAGCTTTGGAACTAGCGGGTACTATGAGCAGTTCTTC.

The chain carries TRBV25-1 and TRBJ2-2, with D perhaps matching TRBD2 (5 bases). Trimming shortened V by 7 bases and J by 3 bases, and 21 bases separated the two germline ends. CDR3 length: 17 residues. CDR1 is MGHDK, CDR2 SYGVNS, per germline. CDR3 sequence: CASIKPARTPYTGELFF. CDR3 coding DNA: TGTGCCAGCATAAAACCTGCTAGGACTCCCTACACCGGGGAGCTGTTTTTT.

This chain links TRBV10-3 with TRBJ2-2, with 9 nucleotides matching TRBD1. Trimming removed 6 bases from V and 5 bases from J; junction bases left unmatched: 4. Per the germline V gene, CDR1 is ENHRY and CDR2 is SYGVKD. This CDR3 has 14 residues. The CDR3 loop is CAIRGTGRTGELFF. The CDR3 DNA reads as TGTGCCATCAGAGGGACAGGGCGAACCGGGGAGCTGTTTTTT.

This clone occurred once. The CDR3 DNA reads TGTGCCAGTAGTATGTTTAGCGGGGCAGGCAACTATGGCTACACCTTC. Protein sequence: CASSMFSGAGNYGYTF. The chain combines TRBV19 with TRBJ1-2; the D gene is possibly TRBD1 (5 bases). The V end lost 3 bases, the J end lost 2 bases, and 16 bases lay between the germline ends. The CDR3 length is 16 residues. Germline V CDR1 and CDR2: LNHDA, SQIVND (reference sequence).

The gene calls are TRBV12-3 or TRBV12-4 and TRBJ2-1; TRBD1 matches at 8 bases. The V and J ends lost 6 bases and 8 bases, in that order; junction bases with no gene match: 6. The CDR3 runs 13 residues. Here the CDR3 reads CASRPTGVDEQFF. CDR3 DNA: TGTGCCAGCAGACCGACAGGGGTAGATGAGCAGTTCTTC.

This chain links TRBV10-3 with TRBJ2-2, with 9 positions matching TRBD2. Per germline, CDR1 ENHRY and CDR2 SYGVKD. CDR3 length: 19 amino acids. The V gene end was trimmed by 5 bases and the J gene end by 6 bases; junction bases not matched to a gene: 19. CDR3 sequence reads: CAISPKDPTSGLRPGELFF. In DNA form, the CDR3 reads TGTGCCATCAGTCCAAAAGACCCCACTAGCGGGCTCCGCCCCGGGGAGCTGTTTTTT.

V and J are TRBV19 and TRBJ2-7; D gene ambiguous. The CDR3 runs 12 residues. The V end was cut by 1 base, the J end by 7 bases, with 8 bases between. Germline CDR1 and CDR2: LNHDA and SQIVND (reference sequence). DNA of the CDR3: TGTGCCAGTAGTATAGGAAGCTCAGAGCAGTACTTC. This encodes CASSIGSSEQYF.

The chain has TRBV6-2 or TRBV6-3 and TRBJ2-3, with a possible D match to TRBD1 (5 bases). The germline gives CDR1 MNHEY, CDR2 SVGEGT. Trimming took off 5 bases at V and 6 bases at J, with 21 bases between the two ends. CDR3 length equals 16 residues. DNA of the CDR3: TGTGCCAGCAGTACGCGCCCCCGACAGATTGGGGATACGCAGTATTTT. As protein: CASSTRPRQIGDTQYF.

V is TRBV5-1 and J is TRBJ2-2, with 8 bases aligning to TRBD1. The ends lost 0 bases at V and 1 base at J; junction bases unmatched: 2. CDR3 size: 16 residues. In germline, CDR1 is SGHRS, CDR2 YFSETQ. CDR3 amino acids: CASSLVGQGNTGELFF. Here the CDR3 DNA reads TGCGCCAGCAGCTTGGTTGGACAGGGGAACACCGGGGAGCTGTTTTTT.

This rearrangement joins TRBV30 to TRBJ2-7; possibly TRBD2 for D (6 bases). V was pared by 5 bases and J by 4 bases, with 18 bases between. The CDR3 covers 14 residues. The germline gives CDR1 GTSNPN, CDR2 SVGIG (reference sequence). The CDR3 region has the DNA TGTGCCTGGGGTCTGAGGACGGGAGTTTACGAGCAGTACTTC. This encodes CAWGLRTGVYEQYF.

The genes are TRBV27 and TRBJ2-5; D perhaps matches TRBD1 (5 bases). From germline, CDR1 is MNHEY and CDR2 SMNVEV (reference sequence). The germline V and J ends were trimmed by 8 bases and 2 bases, with 9 bases remaining between them. CDR3 length equals 12 residues. The CDR3 protein is CASADSQETQYF. CDR3 nucleotides: TGTGCCAGCGCCGACAGTCAAGAGACCCAGTACTTC.

This CDR3 reads CASSDRQGGATNEKLFF. The CDR3 DNA reads TGTGCCAGCAGTGACAGACAGGGAGGTGCAACTAATGAAAAACTGTTTTTT. This sequence joins TRBV6-1 and TRBJ1-4, with 7 bases matching TRBD1. Germline CDR1 MNHNS, CDR2 SASEGT. There are 17 residues in the CDR3. The ends lost 3 bases at V and 0 bases at J; junction bases unmatched: 7.

The gene calls are TRBV30 and TRBJ2-3, with 15 bases aligning to TRBD2. The germline V gene encodes CDR1 GTSNPN and CDR2 SVGIG (reference sequence). V lost 1 base, J lost 8 bases, and 4 bases stayed unmatched. The CDR3 runs 15 residues. The CDR3 nucleotides read TGTGCCTGGAGTGGGGGACTAGCGGGAGGAGGTACGCAGTATTTT. This encodes CAWSGGLAGGGTQYF.

This clone has only one observation. J is TRBJ2-3 and V is TRBV9; 9 nucleotides align to TRBD2. V lost 7 bases and J lost 5; bases outside the gene matches: 14. The CDR3 consists of 16 residues. In germline, CDR1 is SGDLS, CDR2 YYNGEE. The CDR3, as DNA: TGTGCCAGCGGGTCTCGCTCGGGACTAGCTATAGATACGCAGTATTTT. Protein: CASGSRSGLAIDTQYF.

The chain carries TRBV7-2 and TRBJ1-2; TRBD1 matches 8 bases. Germline V gene data show CDR1 as SGHTA and CDR2 as FQGNSA. With V trimmed by 7 bases and J by 8 bases, 9 bases remained unmatched. CDR3 length equals 13 residues. The CDR3 reads CASTRQTGAGYTF. The CDR3 coding sequence is TGTGCCAGCACTAGACAGACAGGGGCAGGCTACACCTTC.

This clone was found a few times. J is TRBJ1-2 and V is TRBV7-2; D ambiguous. CDR3 length: 15 amino acids. Germline assignment: CDR1 SGHTA and CDR2 FQGNSA. With 2 bases removed from V and 5 bases from J, the gap between germline ends came to 15 bases. The CDR3, as DNA: TGTGCCAGCAGCTTAAGGAGCGGAGGAAGGTATGGCTACACCTTC. Protein: CASSLRSGGRYGYTF.